Presented here are 10 T cell receptor beta chains from one specimen sequenced in a study of early T cells in non-severe SARS-CoV-2 infection. Using its own MiXCR run on the 5' RACE reads, TCRdb lists one record per CDR3 protein. The sample lists tens of thousands of distinct CDR3 sequences, around 10% occurring once. What was sequenced was whole blood. All receptors come from an adult who was a healthcare worker with PCR-confirmed SARS-CoV-2 infection or an uninfected control (not recorded which).

The V and J genes are TRBV10-3 and TRBJ2-6; D not certain. V shed 4 bases and J shed 1 base, with 5 bases lying between them. The CDR3 loop spans 14 amino acids. The germline V gene has CDR1 ENHRY and CDR2 SYGVKD. CDR3 nucleotides: TGTGCCATCAGTGTAGGGTCTGGGGCCAACGTCCTGACTTTC. Its translation: CAISVGSGANVLTF.

This clonotype was detected many times. The rearrangement links TRBV7-6 to TRBJ2-7; D may be TRBD2 (6 bases). Trimming left V 5 bases short and J 3 bases short, with 14 bases between. Germline CDR1 is SGHVS and CDR2 is FNYEAQ. The CDR3 totals 14 residues. CDR3 residues: CASSPTGEVYEQYF. Written as DNA, the CDR3 is TGTGCCAGCAGCCCGACTGGGGAGGTCTACGAGCAGTACTTC.

In this sample, this clonotype turned up a few times. This chain links TRBV6-6 with TRBJ2-3, with 7 bases that match TRBD2. CDR1 is MNHNY, CDR2 SVGAGI, per germline (reference sequence). CDR3 length equals 15 residues. V lost 7 bases, J lost 3 bases, and 10 bases stayed unmatched. In nucleotides, the CDR3 is TGTGCCAGCACCCGGGAGGCACTTTCAACAGATACGCAGTATTTT. Amino acid sequence: CASTREALSTDTQYF.

This clonotype was seen repeatedly, ten times or more. This rearrangement joins TRBV21-1 to TRBJ1-1. TRBV21-1 constitutes a pseudogene. This CDR3 has 16 residues. The CDR3 nucleotides are TGTGCCAGCAGCAAAAGAGGAGACCTTTTGAACACTGAAGCTTTCTTT. Its translation is CASSKRGDLLNTEAFF.

This clonotype was seen only a few times. The CDR3 region has the DNA TGTGCCAGCAGCTTAGGACAGGGGGCCTTCTATGAGCAGTTCTTC. Translation gives CASSLGQGAFYEQFF. The chain is built from TRBV7-2 and TRBJ2-1; TRBD1 agrees at 10 bases. Germline V gives CDR1 SGHTA, CDR2 FQGNSA. There are 15 residues in the CDR3. The V and J ends lost 1 base and 8 bases, in that order; junction bases with no gene match: 5.

This clonotype was detected ten times or more. The CDR3 bases are TGTGCCAGCAGCTTAGTTATCGCGAACACCGGGGAGCTGTTTTTT. This encodes CASSLVIANTGELFF. This sequence joins TRBV7-2 and TRBJ2-2; D not resolved. Germline CDR1 and CDR2: SGHTA and FQGNSA. The CDR3 loop spans 15 amino acids. V gave up 1 base and J gave up 0 bases, with 6 bases separating them.

This clonotype came up a few times. The V call is TRBV6-5, the J call TRBJ1-1; D might be TRBD1 (5 bases). CDR1 and CDR2 (germline): MNHEY, SVGAGI. The CDR3 is 15 amino acids. The germline V and J ends were trimmed by 5 bases and 1 base, with 14 bases remaining between them. The CDR3 region has the DNA TGTGCCAGCAGTGGGATCGGGGCCGAGAACACTGAAGCTTTCTTT. This codes for CASSGIGAENTEAFF.

There are a few counts of this clonotype. CDR3 region: CASSPRATLRGEKLFF. The CDR3 DNA reads as TGTGCCAGCAGTCCTCGGGCTACACTTAGAGGTGAAAAACTGTTTTTT. The genes are TRBV6-5 and TRBJ1-4; no firm D call. This CDR3 comprises 16 residues. With 5 bases removed from V and 7 bases from J, the gap between germline ends came to 20 bases. CDR1 and CDR2 from the germline V gene are MNHEY and SVGAGI.

This clonotype has just a few counts. A much larger clone lies one base from this, so it may be a read error. The J gene is TRBJ2-2, the V gene TRBV7-6; D gene unclear. The CDR3 is 12 amino acids. Trimming cost V 1 base and J 5 bases, with 2 bases left between them. The V gene's germline CDR1 is SGHVS and CDR2 FNYEAQ. For the CDR3, the DNA is TGTGCCAGCAGCTTAGAGACCGGGGAGCTGTTTTTT. Its translation: CASSLETGELFF.

J is TRBJ2-5 and V is TRBV7-2; weak D call: TRBD1 (6 bases). Looked up from germline, CDR1 is SGHTA and CDR2 is FQGNSA. The CDR3 consists of 15 residues. The V end was cut by 1 base, the J end by 6 bases, with 15 bases between. DNA of the CDR3: TGTGCCAGCAGCTTAGTGACTGGGGGCAAAAAGACCCAGTACTTC. The encoded protein is CASSLVTGGKKTQYF.